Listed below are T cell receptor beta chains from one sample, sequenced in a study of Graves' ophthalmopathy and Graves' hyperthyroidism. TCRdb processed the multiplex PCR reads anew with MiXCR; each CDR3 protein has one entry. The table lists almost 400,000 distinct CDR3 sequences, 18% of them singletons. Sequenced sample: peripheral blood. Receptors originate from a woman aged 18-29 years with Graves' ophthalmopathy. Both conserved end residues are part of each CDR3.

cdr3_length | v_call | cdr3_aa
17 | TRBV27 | CASSFTGTDSMNTEAFF
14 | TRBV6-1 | CASSRGVGNSPLHF
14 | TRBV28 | CASTTGGSYYEQYF
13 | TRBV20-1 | CSAREVGDTEAFF
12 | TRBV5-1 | CASSLGDVEQYF
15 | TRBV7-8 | CASSLERGGWETQYF
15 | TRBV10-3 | CAISGKDHMNTEAFF
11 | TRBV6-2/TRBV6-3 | CASTQWGEAFF
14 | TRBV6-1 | CASTGTSGTYEQYF
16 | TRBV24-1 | CATSDPLSGSNQPQHF
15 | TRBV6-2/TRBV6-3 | CASSYSTVSGYEQYF
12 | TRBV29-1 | CSVDRAGTEAFF